The 11 T cell receptor beta chains in this list originate from one sample, sequenced in a study of a mutant IDH1 vaccine in newly diagnosed glioma. Assay used: immunoSEQ multiplex PCR; TCRdb lists only in-frame clones, some missing. The sample holds 39,000 or so clones, approximately 80% seen once. Time point reported: week 5, during vaccination. Doses consisted of 300 ug of mutant IDH1 20-mer peptide each, paired with topical imiquimod. These receptors lack a known antigen. The sample consisted of PBMCs, taken from a glioma patient whose treatment included an IDH1 peptide vaccine. The receptors here all came from a man in his forties with glioma.

CDR3 protein: CASSFFLGDNEQFF. For the CDR3, the DNA is TGTGCCAGCAGCTTCTTTTTGGGGGACAATGAGCAGTTCTTC. The chain links TRBV7-2 to TRBJ2-1, with D possibly being TRBD1 or TRBD2 (5 bases each). The germline gives CDR1 SGHTA, CDR2 FQGNSA. Trimming cost V 3 bases and J 5 bases, with 11 bases left between them. CDR3 length equals 14 residues.

The chain couples TRBV6-5 to TRBJ2-5; 7 positions match TRBD2. The germline gives CDR1 MNHEY, CDR2 SVGAGI. After removal of 4 bases from V and 0 bases from J, the junction contained 5 bases not matched to a gene. The CDR3 spans 15 residues. CDR3 residues: CASSFTLAYQETQYF. CDR3 coding DNA: TGTGCCAGCAGTTTCACACTAGCGTACCAAGAGACCCAGTACTTC.

V is TRBV30 and J is TRBJ1-5, with D tentatively TRBD1 (6 bases). The germline gives CDR1 GTSNPN, CDR2 SVGIG (reference sequence). V lost 1 base, J lost 6 bases, and 13 bases lay in between. CDR3 length: 14 residues. This CDR3 reads CAWSGQAPPQPQHF. The CDR3 DNA sequence: TGTGCCTGGAGTGGACAGGCACCTCCTCAGCCCCAGCATTTT.

The V call is TRBV6-5, the J call TRBJ2-5, with D possibly being TRBD1 (5 bases). Germline CDR1 and CDR2: MNHEY and SVGAGI. This CDR3 region has 12 residues. V was clipped by 6 bases and J by 2 bases, with 7 bases between them. CDR3: CASRGLQETQYF. The DNA of the CDR3 is TGTGCCAGCAGGGGGCTGCAAGAGACCCAGTACTTC.

The CDR3 coding sequence is TGCAGCGCCCGAGCGGCCGGGGAGGGAGCTGGTGGCTACACCTTC. It is translated as CSARAAGEGAGGYTF. This chain connects TRBV29-1 to TRBJ1-2; D gene ambiguous. Looked up from germline, CDR1 is SQVTM and CDR2 is ANQGSEA. V gave up 7 bases and J gave up 7 bases, with 25 bases separating them. There are 15 residues in the CDR3.

This clone was counted only a few times. V gene TRBV7-9 combines with J gene TRBJ2-2; either TRBD1 or TRBD2 may supply D (5 bases each). CDR3 length: 13 residues. Trimming took 5 bases from V and 5 from J, leaving 9 bases between them. Germline CDR1 and CDR2: SEHNR and FQNEAQ (reference sequence). CDR3 DNA sequence: TGTGCCAGCAGCGTGGGACGGACCGGGGAGCTGTTTTTT. This translates into CASSVGRTGELFF.

The V and J genes are TRBV5-4 and TRBJ1-2; 7 nucleotides align to TRBD1. CDR1 is SGHNT and CDR2 is YYREEE in the germline V gene (reference sequence). The J segment lost 11 bases and the V segment lost 0 bases, leaving 4 bases of the junction unmatched. CDR3 length equals 12 residues. For the CDR3, the DNA is TGTGCCAGCAGCTTGGTGGGACAGAGGTACACCTTC. Its translation: CASSLVGQRYTF. The full variable domain, rest sourced from reference TRBV5-4 and TRBJ1-2, is ETGVTQSPTHLIKTRGQQVTLRCSSQSGHNTVSWYQQALGQGPQFIFQYYREEENGRGNFPPRFSGLQFPNYSSELNVNALELDDSALYLCASSLVGQRYTFGSGTRLTVV.

This clone has a single count. The J gene is TRBJ1-6, the V gene TRBV5-6, with 9 bases fitting TRBD1. Germline V gene data show CDR1 as SGHDT and CDR2 as YYEEEE. The CDR3 runs 16 residues. The ends lost 0 bases at V and 4 bases at J; junction bases unmatched: 2. CDR3 amino acids: CASSLGDRGYNSPLHF. CDR3 in DNA: TGTGCCAGCAGCTTGGGAGACAGGGGGTATAATTCACCCCTCCACTTT. Combining the CDR3 with reference TRBV5-6 and TRBJ1-6 gives the whole variable domain DAGVTQSPTHLIKTRGQQVTLRCSPKSGHDTVSWYQQALGQGPQFIFQYYEEEERQRGNFPDRFSGHQFPNYSSELNVNALLLGDSALYLCASSLGDRGYNSPLHFGNGTRLTVT.

The rearrangement links TRBV5-5 to TRBJ1-1, with D uncertain. Trimming pared 2 bases from V and 4 bases from J, leaving 9 bases between. The CDR3 is 13 amino acids. Per the germline V gene, CDR1 is SGHKS and CDR2 is YYEKEE (reference sequence). In DNA, the CDR3 is TGTGCCAGCAGCTTCAACAAGGCCACTGAAGCTTTCTTT. It yields the protein CASSFNKATEAFF.

The chain couples TRBV7-9 to TRBJ1-5; tentative D call: TRBD1 (6 bases). The germline V gene has CDR1 SEHNR and CDR2 FQNEAQ (reference sequence). The CDR3 has 14 amino acids. V lost 6 bases, J lost 3 bases, and 12 bases lay in between. The CDR3, as DNA: TGTGCCAGCAGTTCAGGACAGAACAATCAGCCCCAGCATTTT. Translation gives CASSSGQNNQPQHF.

The CDR3 is CASSLELTAGYGYTF. The CDR3 nucleotides are TGCGCCAGCAGCTTAGAGTTAACAGCGGGGTATGGCTACACCTTC. The rearrangement links TRBV5-1 to TRBJ1-2; D not resolved. Germline CDR1 and CDR2: SGHRS and YFSETQ. CDR3 length: 15 amino acids. V lost 2 bases and J lost 5, with 16 bases in between.